This T cell receptor beta chain appears in the sequencing data of a study of blood T cell repertoires in COVID-19. Sequenced by immunoSEQ multiplex PCR; TCRdb stores in-frame clones only, minus some. The data hold a few hundred thousand clones, with about four fifths observed a single time. V was clipped by 3 bases and J by 6 bases; unmatched bases: 11. Germline V gives CDR1 SGHRS, CDR2 YFSETQ. The CDR3 is 15 amino acids. The rearrangement links TRBV5-1 to TRBJ2-7; TRBD2 matches 8 bases. The receptor comes from a woman in her twenties or thirties who had recovered from COVID-19. Sequencing used peripheral blood. CDR3 amino acids: CASSWTGTRGGEQYF. The CDR3, as DNA: TGCGCCAGCAGCTGGACCGGGACTAGAGGCGGCGAGCAGTACTTC.